Each of the 2 T cell receptor beta chains below was sequenced from the same sample in a study of vaccination and CD4 T cells after COVID-19. Treatment in this sample: roughly 11-day PBMC culture with coronavirus spike peptide pools or control peptides (ViraFEST assay). Sequencing of the DNA from cultured CD4+ T cells was carried out with the Oncomine TCR Beta short-read assay. TCRdb redid the calling of the PCR reads with MiXCR, one entry per CDR3 protein. Of some 10,000 distinct CDR3 sequences detected, 65% to 80% appear once; the ten largest clones hold less than 45%. Their antigen targets remain unknown. Material: CD4+ T cells from blood, cultured in vitro. These receptors were collected from a human donor who had recovered from COVID-19.

This rearrangement joins TRBV27 to TRBJ1-6, with D possibly being TRBD1 (5 bases). The CDR3 totals 16 residues. V shed 2 bases and J shed 0 bases, with 8 bases lying between them. CDR1 and CDR2 (germline): MNHEY, SMNVEV (reference sequence). DNA for the CDR3: TGTGCCAGCAGTTTACAGGGTCCCTCCTATAATTCACCCCTCCACTTT. It codes for CASSLQGPSYNSPLHF.

This clonotype was recorded only once. This sequence joins TRBV5-1 and TRBJ1-1, with D hard to call. The V gene lost 5 bases and the J gene lost 0 bases, with 8 bases spanning the gap. Per germline, CDR1 SGHRS and CDR2 YFSETQ. This CDR3 is 13 amino acids long. The CDR3 nucleotides are TGCGCCAGCAGTTGGGATATGAACACTGAAGCTTTCTTT. Amino acid sequence: CASSWDMNTEAFF.